The 15 T cell receptor beta chains in this list originate from one sample, sequenced in a study of control samples from healthy donors and cancer patients. Measured with immunoSEQ multiplex PCR; TCRdb has only the in-frame clones, and not every one. Found here are approximately 30,000 clones, around nine tenths of them singletons; the top ten hold 1.6%. What was sequenced was PBMCs. The source of these receptors is a woman aged 40 to 49 with lung cancer.

In this sample, this clone turned up once. V and J are TRBV6-1 and TRBJ2-2, with 8 bases matching TRBD2. Germline CDR1 MNHNS, CDR2 SASEGT. The CDR3 extends over 15 amino acids. The V segment lost 3 bases and the J segment 7 bases; nucleotides outside the gene matches: 7. In DNA form, the CDR3 reads TGTGCCAGCAGTGACGGGGGGGGAGATGGCGGGGAGCTGTTTTTT. It translates to CASSDGGGDGGELFF.

The chain joins TRBV21-1 to TRBJ1-2; the table names TRBD1, a call not compared with the DNA. TRBV21-1 is an annotated pseudogene. The CDR3 extends over 14 amino acids. The CDR3 region has the DNA TGTGCCAGCAGCAAAGCGCTGGGCATCTATGGCTACACCTTC. It codes for CASSKALGIYGYTF.

The J gene is TRBJ1-2, the V gene TRBV28, with 8 nucleotides matching TRBD1. Germline V gene lookup returns CDR1 MDHEN and CDR2 SYDVKM. The V and J ends lost 6 bases and 4 bases, in that order; junction bases with no gene match: 7. CDR3 size: 14 residues. CDR3 sequence: CASRGTGRGYGYTF. The CDR3 bases are TGTGCCAGCAGGGGGACAGGTCGGGGCTATGGCTACACCTTC.

The chain couples TRBV2 to TRBJ1-1, with D perhaps matching TRBD1 (6 bases). V was cut by 6 bases and J by 5 bases, with 10 bases left in between. Germline CDR1 reads SNHLY; CDR2 reads FYNNEI. CDR3 size: 12 residues. For the CDR3, the DNA is TGTGCCAGCAGCCTCGGACAGACTGAAGCTTTCTTT. Translated: CASSLGQTEAFF.

V is TRBV12-3 or TRBV12-4 and J is TRBJ2-2; D gene ambiguous. The CDR3 length is 10 residues. The V end lost 8 bases, the J end lost 8 bases, and 6 bases lay between the germline ends. CDR3 in DNA: TGTGCCAGCGGGCAAGGGGAGCTGTTTTTT. Translation: CASGQGELFF.

CDR3 nucleotides: TGTGCCAGCGGAGGGGCTCTGGATACGCAGTATTTT. Translated, it gives CASGGALDTQYF. The V call is TRBV12-3 or TRBV12-4, the J call TRBJ2-3; possible D gene TRBD2, 6 bases. V was trimmed by 8 bases and J by 6 bases, leaving 12 bases between them. This CDR3 is built from 12 residues.

About this clone itself: Other nucleotide sequences in the sample specify the same CDR3. This rearrangement joins TRBV6-5 to TRBJ1-1; D is perhaps TRBD1 (5 bases). Germline lookup yields CDR1 MNHEY and CDR2 SVGAGI. Trimming pared 7 bases from V and 4 bases from J, leaving 16 bases between. The CDR3 sequence is 14 residues long. The CDR3 nucleotides are TGTGCCAGCAACCCAGGGCCGGGAGGCACTGAAGCTTTCTTT. Translating gives CASNPGPGGTEAFF.

CDR3 region: CASNLASGGASETQYF. For the CDR3, the DNA is TGTGCCAGCAACCTCGCTAGCGGGGGGGCCTCAGAGACCCAGTACTTC. V usage is TRBV6-6 and J usage is TRBJ2-5, with 12 bases that match TRBD2. CDR1 MNHNY and CDR2 SVGAGI come from the germline V gene (reference sequence). Trimming cost V 7 bases and J 4 bases; bases outside gene matches: 10. CDR3 size: 16 residues.

V and J are TRBV9 and TRBJ1-3; 7 bases agree with TRBD1. CDR1 is SGDLS and CDR2 is YYNGEE in the germline V gene. The CDR3 runs to 14 residues. V lost 3 bases and J lost 1; bases outside the gene matches: 1. The DNA for the CDR3 is TGTGCCAGCAGCGAGACAGGGTCTGGAAACACCATATATTTT. Its translation is CASSETGSGNTIYF.

The chain uses TRBV12-5 and TRBJ1-1; unclear D gene. This CDR3 region has 13 residues. The V gene lost 2 bases and the J gene lost 9 bases, with 13 bases spanning the gap. Germline lookup yields CDR1 LGHNT and CDR2 FRNRAP. CDR3 region: CASGLLSGWQAFF. The CDR3 DNA follows: TGTGCTAGTGGTTTGCTCTCAGGTTGGCAAGCTTTCTTT.

The CDR3 protein is CASSYSLITDTQYF. The CDR3 coding sequence is TGTGCCAGCAGCTATAGTCTTATAACAGATACGCAGTATTTT. This rearrangement joins TRBV7-9 to TRBJ2-3, with D uncertain. V lost 4 bases to trimming and J lost 3 bases, with 11 bases between them. Germline V gene lookup returns CDR1 SEHNR and CDR2 FQNEAQ (reference sequence). CDR3 length: 14 residues.

The J gene is TRBJ2-3, the V gene TRBV9, with 8 bases matching TRBD2. This CDR3 has 15 residues. Trimming removed 4 bases from V and 7 bases from J; junction bases left unmatched: 11. CDR1 and CDR2 (germline): SGDLS, YYNGEE. In DNA form, the CDR3 reads TGTGCCAGCAGCCCCGGGGGGGGGTTTACAAATACGCAGTATTTT. Its protein product is CASSPGGGFTNTQYF.

This clone has just a few counts. The V call is TRBV3-1 (or the pseudogene TRBV3-2), the J call TRBJ1-3, with D unclear. V lost 2 bases and J 4 bases, leaving 12 bases between the germline ends. Per the germline V gene, CDR1 is LGHDT and CDR2 is YNNKEL (reference sequence). This CDR3 has 15 residues. CDR3 sequence (DNA): TGTGCCAGCAGCCAACAGGATGGACCCGGAAACACCATATATTTT. Translation gives CASSQQDGPGNTIYF.

The chain has TRBV4-2 and TRBJ1-1; D unclear. The V gene lost 2 bases and the J gene lost 7 bases, with 17 bases spanning the gap. CDR1 LGHNA and CDR2 YNFKEQ come from the germline V gene. This CDR3 has 15 residues. In DNA form, the CDR3 reads TGTGCCAGCAGCCAAACCCCTGAGGGCGGAATTGAAGCTTTCTTT. Translated, it gives CASSQTPEGGIEAFF.

The gene calls are TRBV2 and TRBJ1-2; unclear D gene. The germline V gene has CDR1 SNHLY and CDR2 FYNNEI. V was shortened by 4 bases and J by 4 bases, with 13 bases between the two germline ends. The CDR3 is 14 amino acids. The CDR3 nucleotides read TGTGCCAGCAGTGTTCAAAAGGATTCCTATGGCTACACCTTC. It encodes CASSVQKDSYGYTF.